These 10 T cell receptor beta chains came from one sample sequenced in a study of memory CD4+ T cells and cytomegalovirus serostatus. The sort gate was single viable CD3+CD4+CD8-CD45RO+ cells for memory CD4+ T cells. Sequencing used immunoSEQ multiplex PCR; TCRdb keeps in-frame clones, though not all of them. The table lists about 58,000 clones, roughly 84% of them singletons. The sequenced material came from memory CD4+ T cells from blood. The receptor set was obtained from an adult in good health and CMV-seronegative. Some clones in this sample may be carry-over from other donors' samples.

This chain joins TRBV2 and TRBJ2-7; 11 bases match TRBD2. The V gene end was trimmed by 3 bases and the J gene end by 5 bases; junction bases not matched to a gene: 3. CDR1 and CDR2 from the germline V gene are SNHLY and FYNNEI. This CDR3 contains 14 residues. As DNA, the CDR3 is TGTGCCAGCAGTGAGGCTAGCGGGAGGAACGAGCAGTACTTC. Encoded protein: CASSEASGRNEQYF. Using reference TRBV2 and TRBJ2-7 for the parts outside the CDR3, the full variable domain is EPEVTQTPSHQVTQMGQEVILRCVPISNHLYFYWYRQILGQKVEFLVSFYNNEISEKSEIFDDQFSVERPDGSNFTLKIRSTKLEDSAMYFCASSEASGRNEQYFGPGTRLTVT.

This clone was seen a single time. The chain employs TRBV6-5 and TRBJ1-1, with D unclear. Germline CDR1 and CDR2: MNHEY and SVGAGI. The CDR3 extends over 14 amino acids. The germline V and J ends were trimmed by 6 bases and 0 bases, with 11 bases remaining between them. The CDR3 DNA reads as TGTGCCAGCAGACCCCCCTACCTGAACACTGAAGCTTTCTTT. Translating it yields CASRPPYLNTEAFF.

The CDR3 sequence: CASSLSGQGYNSPLHF. The CDR3 DNA is TGTGCCAGCAGTTTATCGGGACAGGGGTATAATTCACCCCTCCACTTT. The chain couples TRBV27 to TRBJ1-6, with 10 bases matching TRBD1. In germline, CDR1 is MNHEY, CDR2 SMNVEV (reference sequence). This CDR3 is 16 amino acids long. V trimming: 0 bases; J trimming: 4 bases; junction bases outside the gene matches: 0.

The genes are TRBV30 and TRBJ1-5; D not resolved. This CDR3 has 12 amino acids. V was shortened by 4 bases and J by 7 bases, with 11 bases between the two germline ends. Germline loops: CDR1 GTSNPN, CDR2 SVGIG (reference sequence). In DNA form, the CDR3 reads TGTGCCTGGACCAAAGGTGGGCAGCCCCAGCATTTT. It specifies CAWTKGGQPQHF.

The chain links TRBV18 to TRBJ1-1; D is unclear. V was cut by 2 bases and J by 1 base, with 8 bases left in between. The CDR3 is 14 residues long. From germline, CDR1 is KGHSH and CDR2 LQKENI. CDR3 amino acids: CASSPSFKNTEAFF. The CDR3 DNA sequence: TGTGCCAGCTCACCATCATTCAAGAACACTGAAGCTTTCTTT.

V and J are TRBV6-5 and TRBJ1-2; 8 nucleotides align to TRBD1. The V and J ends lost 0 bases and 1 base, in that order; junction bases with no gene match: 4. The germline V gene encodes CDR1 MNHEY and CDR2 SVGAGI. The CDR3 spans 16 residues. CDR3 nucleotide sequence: TGTGCCAGCAGTTACTCAAGGACAGGGTTTAACTATGGCTACACCTTC. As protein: CASSYSRTGFNYGYTF.

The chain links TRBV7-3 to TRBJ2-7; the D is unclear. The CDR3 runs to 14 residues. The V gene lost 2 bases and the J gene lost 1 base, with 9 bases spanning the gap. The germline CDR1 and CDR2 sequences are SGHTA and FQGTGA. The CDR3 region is CASSLGPGSYEQYF. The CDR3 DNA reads TGTGCCAGCAGCTTAGGTCCCGGATCCTACGAGCAGTACTTC.

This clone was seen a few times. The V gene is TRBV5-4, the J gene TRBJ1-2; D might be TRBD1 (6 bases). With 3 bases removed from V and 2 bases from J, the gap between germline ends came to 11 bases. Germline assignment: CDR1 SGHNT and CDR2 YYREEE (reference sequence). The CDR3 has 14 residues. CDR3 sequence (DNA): TGTGCCAGCAGCTGGGGGGCAGGGAACTATGGCTACACCTTC. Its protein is CASSWGAGNYGYTF.

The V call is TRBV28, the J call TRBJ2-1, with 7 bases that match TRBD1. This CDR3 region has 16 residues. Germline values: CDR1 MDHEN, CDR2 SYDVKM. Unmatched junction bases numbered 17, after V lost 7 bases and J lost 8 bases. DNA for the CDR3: TGTGCCAGCACCCCCCTAGGACAGGTAGGGCAATATGAGCAGTTCTTC. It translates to CASTPLGQVGQYEQFF.

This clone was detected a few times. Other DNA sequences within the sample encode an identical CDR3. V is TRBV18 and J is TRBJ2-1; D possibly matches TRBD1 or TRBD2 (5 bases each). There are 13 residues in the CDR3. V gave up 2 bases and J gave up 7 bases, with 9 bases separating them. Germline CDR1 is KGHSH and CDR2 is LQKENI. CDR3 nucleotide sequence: TGTGCCAGCTCACCAGTCAGGGAGAATGAGCAGTTCTTC. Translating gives CASSPVRENEQFF.